The rows below give T cell receptor beta chains drawn from one sample of a study of blood T cell repertoires in COVID-19. The protocol was immunoSEQ multiplex PCR, while the TCRdb copy is restricted to in-frame clones and leaves out a portion. The sample lists under 150,000 clones, 75% to 90% occurring once. Sequenced sample: peripheral blood. The origin of the receptors is a human donor in a cohort sampled during active COVID-19. CDR3s include the opening cysteine and the closing phenylalanine or tryptophan. The D gene is left open where the match is weak. Some rows have no size entry. The others give once, few or many, or a class for an expanded clone.

TRBJ1-3 | TRBV4-3 | few | . | CASSRSTMGAGNTIYF | TGCGCCAGCAGCCGTAGTACTATGGGGGCCGGAAACACCATATATTTT
TRBJ2-5 | TRBV4-3 | . | . | CASSQDRGQETQYF | TGCGCCAGCAGCCAAGATCGGGGGCAAGAGACCCAGTACTTC
TRBJ2-3 | TRBV11-2 | . | TRBD2 | CASSLGAASGGTDTQYF | TGTGCCAGCAGCTTAGGCGCGGCTAGCGGAGGCACAGATACGCAGTATTTT
TRBJ2-7 | TRBV11-2 | . | TRBD2 | CASSSSPGTSGGSGYEQYF | TGTGCCAGCAGCTCGAGTCCCGGGACTAGCGGGGGGTCCGGCTACGAGCAGTACTTC
TRBJ2-3 | TRBV4-1 | . | . | CASSHSRGSTDTQYF | TGCGCCAGCAGCCACTCTCGGGGAAGCACAGATACGCAGTATTTT
TRBJ1-2 | TRBV30 | . | . | CAWNGGEYGYTF | TGTGCCTGGAACGGGGGGGAATATGGCTACACCTTC
TRBJ2-1 | TRBV20-1 | . | TRBD2 | CSASTGTSASDEQFF | TGCAGTGCTAGTACCGGGACTAGCGCCAGCGATGAGCAGTTCTTC
TRBJ1-4 | TRBV30 | . | . | CAWSVPPSPNEKLFF | TGTGCCTGGAGTGTACCTCCCTCCCCTAACGAAAAACTGTTTTTT
TRBJ2-1 | TRBV6-2/TRBV6-3 | . | TRBD2 | CASSYSRLAGPNEQFF | TGTGCCAGCAGTTACTCGAGGCTAGCGGGACCCAATGAGCAGTTCTTC
TRBJ1-2 | TRBV9 | many | . | CASSGRGVNYGYTF | TGTGCCAGCAGCGGCAGGGGCGTTAACTATGGCTACACCTTC